The 22 T cell receptor beta chains given below trace back to one sample, sequenced in a study of siplizumab effects on memory and regulatory T cells. Generated by immunoSEQ multiplex PCR, the TCRdb table keeps only in-frame clones and is missing some. The sample gives about 100,000 clones, 85% to 95% of which show up once; approximately 0.66% is in the top ten. Sequencing was done on a sample of Tregs sorted from blood. These receptor sequences come from a human donor in good health.

The CDR3 protein is CASSVAGTGFQETQYF. The CDR3 DNA is TGTGCCAGCAGCGTAGCTGGTACAGGTTTCCAAGAGACCCAGTACTTC. The V gene is TRBV9, the J gene TRBJ2-5; tentative D call: TRBD1 (5 bases). Germline V CDR1 and CDR2: SGDLS, YYNGEE. V was clipped by 0 bases and J by 1 base, with 13 bases between them. CDR3 length: 16 amino acids.

The table lists this clone with a count of one. The rearrangement uses TRBV5-6 and TRBJ1-1; 7 positions agree with TRBD1. CDR1 and CDR2 from the germline V gene are SGHDT and YYEEEE. This CDR3 has 19 residues. Trimming at V came to 4 bases and at J to 0 bases, leaving 18 bases not matched to a gene. CDR3 in amino acids: CASSRIGGTGVSMNTEAFF. The CDR3 DNA is TGTGCCAGCAGCCGGATTGGGGGAACAGGGGTTTCGATGAACACTGAAGCTTTCTTT.

The chain uses TRBV6-4 and TRBJ2-1; tentative D call: TRBD2 (7 bases). The germline V gene has CDR1 MRHNA and CDR2 SNTAGT. Trimming pared 0 bases from V and 12 bases from J, leaving 9 bases between. This CDR3 is 12 amino acids long. The CDR3 DNA is TGTGCCAGCAGTGACTCAAGGGGGGGGCAGTTCTTC. Translation gives CASSDSRGGQFF.

The CDR3 nucleotides read TGTGCCAGCAGCGTAGCTTCACACCCTAAGGGTTATGGTTCACCCCTCCACTTT. The encoded protein is CASSVASHPKGYGSPLHF. This sequence joins TRBV9 and TRBJ1-6; no clear D. CDR1 is SGDLS, CDR2 YYNGEE, per germline. Trimming pared 0 bases from V and 9 bases from J, leaving 22 bases between. The CDR3 spans 18 residues.

V gene TRBV19 combines with J gene TRBJ1-2; D is unclear. Germline loops: CDR1 LNHDA, CDR2 SQIVND (reference sequence). Trimming shortened V by 5 bases and J by 4 bases, and 8 bases separated the two germline ends. This CDR3 comprises 12 residues. The CDR3 sequence: CASSSGFYGYTF. The CDR3 region has the DNA TGTGCCAGTAGTTCGGGATTCTATGGCTACACCTTC.

The chain is built from TRBV10-3 and TRBJ2-3; TRBD2 is a possible D gene (6 bases). CDR1 and CDR2 from the germline V gene are ENHRY and SYGVKD. The CDR3 contains 13 residues. Between the trimmed V and J ends, which lost 7 bases and 0 bases, there was a span of 8 bases. CDR3 residues: CAIKGRSTDTQYF. As DNA, the CDR3 is TGTGCCATCAAGGGGAGGAGCACAGATACGCAGTATTTT.

This clone has just a few counts. The chain combines TRBV11-2 with TRBJ2-3, with 9 bases that match TRBD2. CDR3 length: 16 residues. V lost 3 bases to trimming and J lost 4 bases; unmatched junction nucleotides: 8. CDR1 is SGHAT and CDR2 is FQNNGV in the germline V gene. Here the CDR3 reads CASSLGVLAGADTQYF. CDR3 coding DNA: TGTGCCAGCAGCTTGGGGGTACTAGCGGGTGCAGATACGCAGTATTTT.

In this sample, this clone turned up a few times. The chain recombines TRBV30 with TRBJ1-5; D is uncertain. CDR1 is GTSNPN and CDR2 is SVGIG in the germline V gene (reference sequence). The germline V and J ends were trimmed by 2 bases and 0 bases, with 5 bases remaining between them. The CDR3 covers 13 residues. The CDR3 loop is CAWSQNSNQPQHF. The CDR3 DNA is TGTGCCTGGAGTCAGAATAGCAATCAGCCCCAGCATTTT. The full variable domain, its missing parts supplied by reference TRBV30 and TRBJ1-5, is SQTIHQWPATLVQPVGSPLSLECTVEGTSNPNLYWYRQAAGRGLQLLFYSVGIGQISSEVPQNLSASRPQDRQFILSSKKLLLSDSGFYLCAWSQNSNQPQHFGDGTRLSIL.

The V call is TRBV28, the J call TRBJ2-1; a possible D gene is TRBD1 (7 bases). The CDR3 runs 17 residues. Per germline, CDR1 MDHEN and CDR2 SYDVKM. The V end was cut by 5 bases, the J end by 3 bases, with 20 bases between. CDR3 region: CASSRGGGTIVYNEQFF. The CDR3 DNA is TGTGCCAGCAGTCGAGGGGGCGGGACAATTGTCTACAATGAGCAGTTCTTC.

The rearrangement joins TRBV19 to TRBJ2-5, with D possibly matching TRBD1 (5 bases). Germline CDR1 reads LNHDA; CDR2 reads SQIVND (reference sequence). The V end was cut by 2 bases, the J end by 2 bases, with 15 bases between. The CDR3 contains 16 residues. CDR3 protein: CASSITSRAPQETQYF. The CDR3 DNA is TGTGCCAGTAGTATAACGTCCAGGGCGCCGCAAGAGACCCAGTACTTC.

This sequence joins TRBV15 and TRBJ1-2; 9 positions agree with TRBD1. Unmatched junction bases numbered 11, after V lost 2 bases and J lost 4 bases. The CDR3 has 17 residues. Germline CDR1 reads LNHNV; CDR2 reads YYDKDF (reference sequence). CDR3 region: CATSRKNRGRTVYGYTF. In nucleotides, the CDR3 is TGTGCCACCAGCAGAAAGAACAGGGGGCGAACCGTCTATGGCTACACCTTC.

This clone was seen once. The chain couples TRBV25-1 to TRBJ2-6; tentatively, D is TRBD2 (7 bases). Trimming removed 4 bases at V and 4 bases at J, with 14 bases between. Per the germline V gene, CDR1 is MGHDK and CDR2 is SYGVNS. This CDR3 has 16 residues. The CDR3 here is CASSARGGIGANVLTF. CDR3 nucleotide sequence: TGTGCCAGCAGTGCGAGGGGGGGCATCGGGGCCAACGTCCTGACTTTC.

The V and J genes are TRBV11-2 and TRBJ1-2; tentatively, D is TRBD1 (5 bases). Germline V gene data show CDR1 as SGHAT and CDR2 as FQNNGV. CDR3 length: 13 amino acids. V was shortened by 5 bases and J by 8 bases, with 15 bases between the two germline ends. The CDR3 nucleotides are TGTGCCAGCAGCCCGGACCCAGGGTTCGGCTACACCTTC. Translated: CASSPDPGFGYTF.

V is TRBV6-5 and J is TRBJ2-7; D perhaps matches TRBD1 (6 bases). Germline values: CDR1 MNHEY, CDR2 SVGAGI. With 5 bases removed from V and 2 bases from J, the gap between germline ends came to 10 bases. The CDR3 contains 13 residues. The CDR3 DNA follows: TGTGCCAGCAGTCGGACAGCGGCCTACGAGCAGTACTTC. This gives the protein CASSRTAAYEQYF.

The chain uses TRBV25-1 and TRBJ1-4; D unclear. Trimming cost V 6 bases and J 5 bases, with 13 bases left between them. There are 14 residues in the CDR3. CDR1 MGHDK and CDR2 SYGVNS come from the germline V gene. CDR3 nucleotide sequence: TGTGCCAGCAGCCAACTCGGGAAAAATGAAAAACTGTTTTTT. Its translation: CASSQLGKNEKLFF. Full variable domain (remainder filled in from reference TRBV25-1 and TRBJ1-4): EADIYQTPRYLVIGTGKKITLECSQTMGHDKMYWYQQDPGMELHLIHYSYGVNSTEKGDLSSESTVSRIRTEHFPLTLESARPSHTSQYLCASSQLGKNEKLFFGSGTQLSVL.

The chain is built from TRBV6-5 and TRBJ2-5; D possibly corresponds to TRBD2 (5 bases). This CDR3 is 15 amino acids long. From germline, CDR1 is MNHEY and CDR2 SVGAGI. V was cut by 2 bases and J by 1 base, with 11 bases left in between. CDR3 DNA sequence: TGTGCCAGCAGTTACAATCGGCGGGTCCAAGAGACCCAGTACTTC. This encodes CASSYNRRVQETQYF.

J is TRBJ1-2 and V is TRBV6-5, with a possible D match to TRBD1 (5 bases). Germline assignment: CDR1 MNHEY and CDR2 SVGAGI. Trimming pared 7 bases from V and 4 bases from J, leaving 16 bases between. The CDR3 spans 14 residues. The CDR3: CASTRAYPGYGYTF. The CDR3 nucleotides are TGTGCCAGCACCAGGGCCTACCCCGGCTATGGCTACACCTTC.

V is TRBV18 and J is TRBJ2-7; no reliable D call. Germline CDR1 and CDR2: KGHSH and LQKENI. Deletions cut 2 bases from V and 7 bases from J, with 6 bases between. The CDR3 extends over 11 amino acids. DNA for the CDR3: TGTGCCAGCTCACCAGACAAGGAGCAGTACTTC. It encodes CASSPDKEQYF.

V gene TRBV6-1 combines with J gene TRBJ2-3, with D possibly matching TRBD1 (5 bases). The CDR3 spans 15 residues. Germline assignment: CDR1 MNHNS and CDR2 SASEGT. V was trimmed by 3 bases and J by 6 bases, leaving 16 bases between them. The CDR3 loop is CASSDLATGSDTQYF. CDR3 nucleotide sequence: TGTGCCAGCAGTGACTTGGCCACAGGATCGGATACGCAGTATTTT.

V usage is TRBV9 and J usage is TRBJ2-7; 10 bases are a match to TRBD1. Germline CDR1 reads SGDLS; CDR2 reads YYNGEE. The CDR3 consists of 17 residues. Germline trimming cut 4 bases from V and 5 bases from J; bases unmatched to any gene: 15. In DNA form, the CDR3 reads TGTGCCAGCAGCCTAGACGTCGGGGACAGGGGATGGGACGAGCAGTACTTC. This gives the protein CASSLDVGDRGWDEQYF.

The chain is built from TRBV19 and TRBJ2-1; D is ambiguous. From germline, CDR1 is LNHDA and CDR2 SQIVND (reference sequence). The V end lost 0 bases, the J end lost 4 bases, and 16 bases lay between the germline ends. The CDR3 extends over 17 amino acids. The CDR3 bases are TGTGCCAGTAGTATAGAGTCGCAGCGCCTGGGGTACAATGAGCAGTTCTTC. It is translated as CASSIESQRLGYNEQFF.

The chain uses TRBV2 and TRBJ1-4, with 7 bases that match TRBD1. The trim removed 3 bases at V and 5 bases at J, leaving 9 bases unmatched. This CDR3 region has 16 residues. The V gene's germline CDR1 is SNHLY and CDR2 FYNNEI. CDR3 loop: CASSDPDRAGNEKLFF. In DNA, the CDR3 is TGTGCCAGCAGTGACCCTGACAGGGCTGGGAATGAAAAACTGTTTTTT.